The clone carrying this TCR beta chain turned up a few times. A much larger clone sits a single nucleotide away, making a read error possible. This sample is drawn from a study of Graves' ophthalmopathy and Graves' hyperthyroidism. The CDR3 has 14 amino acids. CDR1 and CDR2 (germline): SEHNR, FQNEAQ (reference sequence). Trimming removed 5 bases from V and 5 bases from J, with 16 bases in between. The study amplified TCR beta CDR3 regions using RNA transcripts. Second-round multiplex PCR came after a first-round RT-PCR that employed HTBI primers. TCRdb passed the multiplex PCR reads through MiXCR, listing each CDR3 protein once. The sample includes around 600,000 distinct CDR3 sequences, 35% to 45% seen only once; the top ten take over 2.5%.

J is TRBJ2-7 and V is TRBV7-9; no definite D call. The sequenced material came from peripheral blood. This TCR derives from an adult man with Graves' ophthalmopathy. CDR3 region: CASSPRSGWDEQYF. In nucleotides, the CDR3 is TGTGCCAGCAGCCCCAGATCCGGGTGGGACGAGCAGTACTTC.